This entry is about one T cell receptor beta chain. Antigen specificity is unknown. The sample comes from a study of cytomegalovirus exposure and HLA in healthy donors. Study-wide points: Specific recognition of CMV antigens was confirmed in vitro for three chains (all CMV-associated). The authors listed around 150 TCR beta chains as cytomegalovirus-associated. Per published reports, the classifier diagnosed cytomegalovirus status with high specificity and sensitivity.

TCRdb keeps only in-frame clones here, not all; method: immunoSEQ multiplex PCR. This sample yields roughly 120,000 clones, of which roughly nine tenths are seen a single time; 1.5% to 2% belongs to the top ten. V dropped 2 bases and J dropped 2; count of bases not matched to a gene: 9. Germline lookup yields CDR1 MGHRA and CDR2 YSYEKL. The CDR3 is 16 residues long. This sequence joins TRBV4-1 and TRBJ2-7; 7 positions match TRBD1. The receptor was derived from a woman aged 18-35 years in good health and CMV-seronegative. Source material: PBMCs. This CDR3 is CASSQNRDSRPYEQYF. CDR3 coding DNA: TGCGCCAGCAGCCAAAACCGGGACAGCCGCCCCTACGAGCAGTACTTC.